This T cell receptor beta chain was captured in a study of cytomegalovirus exposure and HLA in healthy donors. General study points: Sequencing depth across donors, presence/absence analyses assumed, was roughly uniform. A missense DCLRE1C variant was associated with V- and J-gene trimming of TCR beta chains in a later analysis, and an independent cohort replicated the association. In a later analysis, across HLA loci, associated TCR counts were highest for DRB1, lowest for HLA-C. What was likely a sequencing artifact was a cluster of highly shared sequence variants.

Primers: 60 Vbeta forward and 13 Jbeta reverse. This table comes from immunoSEQ multiplex PCR, and its TCRdb copy is limited to in-frame clones, with some not included. The table lists tens of thousands of clones, 81% of them singletons. On this clone: Its antigen remains unidentified.

The germline gives CDR1 SQVTM, CDR2 ANQGSEA. The CDR3 is 16 amino acids. The ends were cut back, 1 base at V and 0 bases at J, with 13 bases in the middle. This clonotype originated in a girl aged 2 to 10 in good health and CMV-seropositive. The source material was PBMCs. V gene TRBV29-1 combines with J gene TRBJ1-3; the D gene is possibly TRBD1 (6 bases). CDR3 loop: CSVEGVDRRSGNTIYF. The CDR3 DNA follows: TGCAGCGTTGAAGGGGTAGACAGGCGCTCTGGAAACACCATATATTTT.